This is a list of T cell receptor beta chains from one sample in a study of blood T cells in healthy people across ages. MiXCR was run by TCRdb on the 5' RACE reads, yielding one entry per CDR3 protein. In the table there are roughly 1.7 million distinct CDR3 sequences, roughly 32% of which are singletons. Sequenced material: blood. The receptors stem from a woman in her thirties in good health. Each CDR3 is given with its conserved first and last residue. Fields, in order: V gene, J gene, clone size, D gene, CDR3 DNA, CDR3 protein. D genes are given only for firm matches. For some rows the clone size is stated as once, few or many, or as a class when expanded; others skip it.

>TRBV20-1|TRBJ2-1|.|TRBD2
TGCAGTGCTGTGGGACTAGCGGGGGGGCCTTGGAATGAGCAGTTCTTC
CSAVGLAGGPWNEQFF
>TRBV5-1|TRBJ2-5|few|.
TGCGCCAGCAGGAGTAGTCTGGGGTGGGAAGAGACCCAGTACTTC
CASRSSLGWEETQYF
>TRBV24-1|TRBJ2-1|.|.
TGTGCCACCAGTGATTTGCTGGGTGAGGGTGAGCAGTTCTTC
CATSDLLGEGEQFF
>TRBV2|TRBJ1-1|.|.
TGTGCCAGCACCATAGGGTTAAGGACTGAAGCTTTCTTT
CASTIGLRTEAFF
>TRBV6-6|TRBJ1-2|few|.
TGTGCCAGCAGGGCAGGGAATGGCTACACCTTC
CASRAGNGYTF
>TRBV15|TRBJ1-5|few|.
TGTGCCACCAGCGGAGCGAACAATCAGCCCCAGCATTTT
CATSGANNQPQHF
>TRBV20-1|TRBJ2-3|.|.
TGCAGTGGTACACTAGGTACAGATACGCAGTATTTT
CSGTLGTDTQYF
>TRBV18|TRBJ1-5|.|.
TGTGCCAGCTCACCAGAGGCAGGGGCCCATCAGCCCCAGCATTTT
CASSPEAGAHQPQHF
>TRBV7-9|TRBJ2-7|.|TRBD1
TGTGCCAGCAGCTCCTGGGACAGTAGAGTCTCCTACGAGCAGTACTTC
CASSSWDSRVSYEQYF
>TRBV27|TRBJ2-5|.|TRBD2
TGTGCCACCCGGACTAGCGGGACGGGGGAGACCCAGTACTTC
CATRTSGTGETQYF
>TRBV15|TRBJ2-3|.|TRBD2
TGTGCCACCAGCAGAGGTGCTAGCGGGAGTTCAGATACGCAGTATTTT
CATSRGASGSSDTQYF
>TRBV5-1|TRBJ1-1|.|.
TGCGCTAGCAGCTTGGCGTCACCGAACACTGAAGCTTTCTTT
CASSLASPNTEAFF
>TRBV27|TRBJ2-7|few|.
TGTGCCAGCAGCTTTACCTCAGCGGTAGGACTTCACTACGAGCAGTACTTC
CASSFTSAVGLHYEQYF
>TRBV7-2|TRBJ2-1|few|TRBD2
TGTGCCAGCAGACTTAGGACTAGCGGGGAAATTGAGCAGTTCTTC
CASRLRTSGEIEQFF
>TRBV28|TRBJ1-2|.|.
TGTGCCAGCAGTCGGTTTACCAGCGGCTATGGCTACACCTTC
CASSRFTSGYGYTF
>TRBV18|TRBJ1-5|.|.
TGTGCCAGCTCACCTAACTCAGGGCATCAGCCCCAGCATTTT
CASSPNSGHQPQHF
>TRBV20-1|TRBJ1-2|.|.
TGCAGTGCTAGGCACGGACAACGCGGCCACACCTTC
CSARHGQRGHTF
>TRBV12-3/TRBV12-4|TRBJ2-7|few|.
TGTGCCAGCAGTTCAGCCGGGGGATTGTACTTC
CASSSAGGLYF
>TRBV9|TRBJ1-6|.|.
TGTGCCAGCAGCGCCGGACAGATAAACTCCTATAATTCACCCCTCCACTTT
CASSAGQINSYNSPLHF
>TRBV5-1|TRBJ2-3|.|TRBD2
TGCGCCAGCAGCCTGGGCCGGGGGGTTGAGCGAGTAGATACGCAGTATTTT
CASSLGRGVERVDTQYF
>TRBV4-1|TRBJ2-3|many|.
TGCGCCAGCAGCCAAGGGCTTGATACAGATACGCAGTATTTT
CASSQGLDTDTQYF
>TRBV7-8|TRBJ1-1|few|.
TGTGCCAGCAGCTTGGGGAACCGGGGGAACACTGAAGCTTTCTTT
CASSLGNRGNTEAFF
>TRBV15|TRBJ2-7|.|TRBD1
TGTGCCACCAGTAAATTGACAGGGTTGACCTACGAGCAGTACTTC
CATSKLTGLTYEQYF
>TRBV20-1|TRBJ2-5|.|.
TGCAGTGCTAGCAGGCAGGTGGAGACCCAGTACTTC
CSASRQVETQYF
>TRBV14|TRBJ2-7|.|.
TGTGCCAGCGGAGCTTTGGAGAGGGGCTTCGAGCAGTACTTC
CASGALERGFEQYF
>TRBV6-1|TRBJ2-5|many|.
TGTGCCAGCAGTGAGGCCCGGGGGGCTAAAGAGACCCAGTACTTC
CASSEARGAKETQYF
>TRBV6-2/TRBV6-3|TRBJ2-7|.|.
TGTGCCAGCAGGGCTCGGAAGCAGTACTTC
CASRARKQYF
>TRBV18|TRBJ2-7|.|.
TGTGCCAACTCACCGTACACAGTGGGCGAGCAGTACTTC
CANSPYTVGEQYF
>TRBV9|TRBJ1-2|.|TRBD1
TGTGCCAGTGCCGGGACAGGGGATGGCTACACCTTC
CASAGTGDGYTF
>TRBV6-1|TRBJ2-4|.|.
TGTGCCAGCGGGGTGACATTAGCCAAAAACATTCAGTACTTC
CASGVTLAKNIQYF
>TRBV20-1|TRBJ2-7|.|.
TGCAGTGCTAGAGATCTGTCGGGGACCTACGAGCAGTACTTC
CSARDLSGTYEQYF
>TRBV11-2|TRBJ2-7|few|TRBD1
TGTGCCAGCAGCTTAGCGGACAGGGGGCCCTACGAGCAGTACTTC
CASSLADRGPYEQYF
>TRBV7-2|TRBJ1-5|many|.
TGTGCCAGCAGCTTAGAGGGTCTGTCCAATCAGCCCCAGCATTTT
CASSLEGLSNQPQHF
>TRBV12-3/TRBV12-4|TRBJ2-5|few|.
TGTGCCAGCAGTTCCCAGAGGATCCCTGAGACCCAGTACTTC
CASSSQRIPETQYF
>TRBV2|TRBJ2-6|few|.
TGTGCCAGCACCGCAGTGGAATCTGGGGCCAACGTCCTGACTTTC
CASTAVESGANVLTF